This T cell receptor beta chain comes out of a study of CD8 T cells in ankylosing spondylitis. Findings and caveats of the study: In the blood and synovial fluid of reactive arthritis, some motif variants had been previously reported.

This clonotype was recorded a few times. Its specificity is unknown. Quantitative molecular-barcoded 5'-RACE generated the TCR beta libraries. Each CDR3 protein is one row after TCRdb ran MiXCR on the 5' RACE reads. Among around 340,000 distinct CDR3 sequences listed, about 20% were seen once. The CDR3 spans 14 residues. Germline lookup yields CDR1 DFQATT and CDR2 SNEGSKA (reference sequence). V lost 0 bases, J lost 3 bases, and 12 bases lay in between. The clonotype was recovered from a male donor with ankylosing spondylitis or in good health (not recorded which). The J gene is TRBJ2-7, the V gene TRBV20-1; D call uncertain. The specimen was blood, either unsorted or a sorted T cell fraction (not recorded which). The CDR3 reads CSAREWASGYEQYF. In DNA, the CDR3 is TGCAGTGCTAGAGAGTGGGCTTCGGGCTACGAGCAGTACTTC.